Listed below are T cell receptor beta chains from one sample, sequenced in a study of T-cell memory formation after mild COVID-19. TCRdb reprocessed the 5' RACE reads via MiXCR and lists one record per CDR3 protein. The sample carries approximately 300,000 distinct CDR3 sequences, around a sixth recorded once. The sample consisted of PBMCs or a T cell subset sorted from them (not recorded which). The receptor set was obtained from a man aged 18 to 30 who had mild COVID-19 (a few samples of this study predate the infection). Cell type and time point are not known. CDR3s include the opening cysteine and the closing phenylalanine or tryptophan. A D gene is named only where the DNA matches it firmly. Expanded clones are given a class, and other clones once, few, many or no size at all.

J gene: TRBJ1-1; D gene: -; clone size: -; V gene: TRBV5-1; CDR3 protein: CASSSGVGQAEAFF; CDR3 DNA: TGCGCCAGCAGCTCGGGGGTGGGTCAAGCTGAAGCTTTCTTT
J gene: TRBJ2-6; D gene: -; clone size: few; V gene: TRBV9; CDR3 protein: CASSGSPWISGANVLTF; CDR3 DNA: TGTGCCAGCAGCGGATCACCTTGGATCTCTGGGGCCAACGTCCTGACTTTC
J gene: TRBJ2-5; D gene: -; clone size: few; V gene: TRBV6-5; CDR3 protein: CASSYRGGGQYF; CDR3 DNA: TGTGCCAGCAGTTACCGCGGGGGCGGCCAGTACTTC
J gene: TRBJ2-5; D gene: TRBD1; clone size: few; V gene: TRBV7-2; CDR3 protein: CASSLANPGQGSQETQYF; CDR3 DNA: TGTGCCAGCAGCTTAGCAAATCCGGGACAGGGGAGCCAAGAGACCCAGTACTTC
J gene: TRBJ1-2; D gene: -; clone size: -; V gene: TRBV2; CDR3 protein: CASSEEPELYGYTF; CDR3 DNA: TGTGCCAGCAGTGAAGAGCCGGAGCTCTATGGCTACACCTTC
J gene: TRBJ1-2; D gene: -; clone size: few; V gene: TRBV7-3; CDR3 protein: CASSLGSDYGYTF; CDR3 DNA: TGTGCCAGCAGCTTAGGATCGGACTATGGCTACACCTTC
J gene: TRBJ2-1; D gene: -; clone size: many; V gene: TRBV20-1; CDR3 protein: CSANSPSYNEQFF; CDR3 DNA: TGCAGTGCTAACAGTCCGTCCTACAATGAGCAGTTCTTC
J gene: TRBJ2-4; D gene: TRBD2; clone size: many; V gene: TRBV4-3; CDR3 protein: CASSQGTSGGVENIQYF; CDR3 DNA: TGCGCCAGCAGCCAAGGGACTAGCGGGGGGGTTGAAAACATTCAGTACTTC
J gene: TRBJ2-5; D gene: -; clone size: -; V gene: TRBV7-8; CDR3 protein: CASSPSETQYF; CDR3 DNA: TGTGCCAGCAGCCCCTCGGAGACCCAGTACTTC
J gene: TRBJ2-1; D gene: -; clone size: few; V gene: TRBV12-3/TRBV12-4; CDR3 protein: CASTLSPLAGAYNEQFF; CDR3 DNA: TGTGCCAGCACCCTATCCCCTCTCGCGGGGGCTTACAATGAGCAGTTCTTC
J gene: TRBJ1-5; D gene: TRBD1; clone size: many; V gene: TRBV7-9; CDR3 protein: CASSGGQTGGQPQHF; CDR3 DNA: TGTGCCAGCAGCGGGGGACAGACTGGCGGTCAGCCCCAGCATTTT
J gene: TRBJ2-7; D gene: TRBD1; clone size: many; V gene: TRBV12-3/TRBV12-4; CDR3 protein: CASSRDRGLYEQYF; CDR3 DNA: TGTGCCAGCAGCCGCGACAGGGGGCTCTACGAGCAGTACTTC
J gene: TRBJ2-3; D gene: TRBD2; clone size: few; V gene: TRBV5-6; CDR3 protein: CASSFSGRGDTQYF; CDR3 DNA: TGTGCCAGCAGCTTTAGCGGGAGGGGTGATACGCAGTATTTT
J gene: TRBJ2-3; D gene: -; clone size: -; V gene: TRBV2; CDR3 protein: CASRERRLVDTQYF; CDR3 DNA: TGTGCCAGCAGGGAGAGAAGACTAGTAGATACGCAGTATTTT
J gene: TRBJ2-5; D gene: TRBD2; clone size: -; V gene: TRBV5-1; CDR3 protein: CASSLGLAGGHGTQYF; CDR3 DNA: TGCGCCAGCAGCTTAGGACTAGCGGGGGGTCATGGGACCCAGTACTTC
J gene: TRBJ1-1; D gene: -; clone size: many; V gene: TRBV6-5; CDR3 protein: CASSSTQVNTEAFF; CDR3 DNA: TGTGCCAGCTCCAGCACTCAGGTGAACACTGAAGCTTTCTTT
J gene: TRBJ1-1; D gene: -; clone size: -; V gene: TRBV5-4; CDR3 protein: CAGGRGTEAFF; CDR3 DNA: TGTGCGGGGGGTCGTGGCACTGAAGCTTTCTTT
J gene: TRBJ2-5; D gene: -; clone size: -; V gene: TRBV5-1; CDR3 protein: CASSQQGFQETQYF; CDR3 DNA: TGCGCCAGCAGCCAACAGGGTTTCCAAGAGACCCAGTACTTC
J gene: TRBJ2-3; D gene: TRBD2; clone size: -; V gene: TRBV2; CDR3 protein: CASTQMTSGATDTQYF; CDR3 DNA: TGTGCCAGCACCCAGATGACGAGCGGGGCCACAGATACGCAGTATTTT
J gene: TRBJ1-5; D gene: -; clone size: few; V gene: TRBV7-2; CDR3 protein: CASSPGPGGYNQPQHF; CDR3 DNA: TGTGCCAGCAGCCCCGGACCGGGGGGATACAATCAGCCCCAGCATTTT
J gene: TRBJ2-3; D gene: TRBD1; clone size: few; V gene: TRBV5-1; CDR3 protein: CASSLGQGDTDTQYF; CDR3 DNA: TGCGCCAGCAGCTTGGGACAGGGTGACACAGATACGCAGTATTTT
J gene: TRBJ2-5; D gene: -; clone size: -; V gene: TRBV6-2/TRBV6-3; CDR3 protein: CASSYRMYQETQYF; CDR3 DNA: TGTGCCAGCAGTTACAGGATGTACCAAGAGACCCAGTACTTC
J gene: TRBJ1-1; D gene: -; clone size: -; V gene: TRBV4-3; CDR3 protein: CASSQDRRGPSTEAFF; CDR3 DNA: TGCGCCAGCAGCCAAGATAGACGGGGCCCTTCCACTGAAGCTTTCTTT
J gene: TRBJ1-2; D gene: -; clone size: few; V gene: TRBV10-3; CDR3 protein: CAIGSSIEGWPQYGYTF; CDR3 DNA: TGTGCCATCGGTTCTTCGATAGAGGGGTGGCCCCAGTATGGCTACACCTTC
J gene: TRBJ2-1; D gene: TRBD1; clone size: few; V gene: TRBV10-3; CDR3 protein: CAISDRGSNNEQFF; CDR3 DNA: TGTGCCATCAGCGACAGGGGCTCAAACAATGAGCAGTTCTTC
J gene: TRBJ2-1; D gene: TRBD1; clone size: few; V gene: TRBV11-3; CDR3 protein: CASSVQGAPYNEQFF; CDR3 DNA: TGTGCCAGCAGCGTACAGGGGGCCCCCTACAATGAGCAGTTCTTC
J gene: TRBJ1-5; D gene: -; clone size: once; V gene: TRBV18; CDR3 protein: CASSPMADSIQPQHF; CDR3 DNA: TGTGCCAGCTCACCAATGGCAGATAGCATTCAGCCCCAGCATTTT
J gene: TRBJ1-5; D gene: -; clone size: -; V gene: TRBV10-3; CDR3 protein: CAISESGPKNQPQHF; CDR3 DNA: TGTGCCATCAGTGAGTCGGGACCTAAAAATCAGCCCCAGCATTTT